The following is a T cell receptor (beta chain) sequence with its context. Its antigen remains unidentified. Per-base quality was not reported, and no clone a single base away is much larger than it. This entry belongs to a study of blood T cells in healthy people across ages (dated by TCRdb to the mid-2010s). Some background on the complete study: In model experiments, template switching captured roughly one uniquely barcoded TCR beta cDNA molecule for every two T cells. To track age-related changes in TCR beta repertoire diversity, the study relied on deep sequencing normalized with unique cDNA molecular identifiers. Four age groups were formed from the donors: young (average about 16 years), middle-aged (around 40), aged (62) and long-lived (around 82). To avoid experimental bias, donors of different ages were spread randomly across the sequencing lanes. The study analyzed two additional independent replicas of 1 million unique cDNA reads from the same blood draw for two donors, one aged 18 to 30 and one aged 80 or older.

The CDR3 sequence holds 14 residues, the cysteine and phenylalanine included. The kept DNA is CDR3 alone, 42 bases in frame from the first base. The CDR1 and CDR2 encoded by the germline V gene are SNHLY and FYNNEI. The full study reports these points: As age increased, observed TCR beta diversity per million T cells dropped in a roughly linear way, and a significant reduction was already evident by age about 36. Compared with the aged group, the long-lived group had more naive CD4+ T cells, fewer expanded clones and increased TCR diversity, suggesting age selection. The percentage of naive T cells measured by flow cytometry correlated strongly with observed TCR beta diversity. Because donor CMV infection status was unknown, age-related changes in expanded clonotypes were potentially confounded. Since profiling was done on bulk unsorted PBMCs, naive and antigen-experienced compartments could not be conclusively compared. Estimates of total diversity based on one million sequenced T cells were regarded as lower bounds and as underestimates.

Library construction relied on 5' RACE. The data were produced on an Illumina HiSeq 2500. A second roughly 7 to 11 cycle PCR used a sample-barcoded 5' primer and a J-beta primer mix. A unique molecular identifier was introduced onto each TCR beta cDNA molecule by a template-switch 5' adaptor carrying 12 random nucleotides. At least 3 million CDR3-containing paired-end reads were obtained from each sample. All of the RNA was converted into first-strand cDNA using the Mint cDNA synthesis kit, with a TRBC-specific oligonucleotide serving as the primer. All cDNA was treated with uracil-DNA glycosylase and then went through a first 18-cycle PCR with the universal primers M1SS and BC2_uni_R. As for the original processing: For normalization, 1 million high-quality reads were randomly selected from each sample, with every read carrying a distinct molecular identifier. Instead of being binned into consensus sequences, reads that shared molecular identifiers were thrown out. MiTCR, set to a Q25 quality threshold and the strictest error-elimination algorithm, was used for CDR3 identification, clonotype clustering and error correction. A nonparametric unseen species model with Euler transformation was used to estimate lower-bound total TCR beta diversity. TCRdb ran its own pipeline on the public reads, namely fastp trimming at Q25 and MiXCR clone calling, and kept in-frame beta chains. Every CDR3 protein is listed once, alongside the most common genes and DNA of its rows. The V and J calls here are based on TCRdb, not the publication. This sample is represented by about 830,000 distinct CDR3 sequences; about three fifths of them were singletons. The ten most abundant clones make up roughly 20% of the sample.

The roughly 42 donors, aged about 6 to 95 years, were systemically healthy Caucasian individuals from Russia. Each donor gave around 9.8 milliliters of peripheral blood, collected into EDTA-treated Vacutainer tubes. PBMCs were isolated by Ficoll-Paque density-gradient centrifugation, with at least 6 million obtained per sample. Trizol reagent was used to extract total RNA from the PBMCs, yielding at least 5.5 micrograms per sample. The percentages of naive CD45RAhigh/CD27high T cells were determined by flow cytometry on a PBMC aliquot from every donor. The chain was built from TRBV2 and TRBJ2-7; TRBD1 might be the D gene, on 6 matching bases. The DNA matches TRBJ2-4 better at its end, which makes the J call doubtful. The receptor's source is a young man in good health. Sequenced: blood. The nucleotides are TGTGCCAGCAGTGGGACAGAGAGTAAAAACATTCAGTACTTC. This is translated as CASSGTESKNIQYF.